Listed below are T cell receptor beta chains from one sample, sequenced in a study of T cells in localized non-small cell lung cancer. TCRdb keeps only in-frame clones here, not all; method: immunoSEQ multiplex PCR. The data contain about 25,000 clones, approximately 89% of them seen just once; the ten biggest clones take up roughly 9%. The sample in question was peripheral blood mononuclear cells, obtained before any cancer treatment. The receptors originated from a woman aged 35 to 70 with stage III lung adenocarcinoma. Each CDR3 is given with its conserved first and last residue. The D gene is left open where the match is weak. Clone size is shown for a subset of rows, as once, few, many or a class of expanded clone.

>TRBJ1-2|-|TRBV4-3|TRBD1
CASSQDLGTGGLNGYTF
TGCGCCAGCAGCCAAGATCTTGGGACAGGGGGGCTGAATGGCTACACCTTC
>TRBJ2-6|-|TRBV7-6|-
CASSWGRSSGANVLTF
TGTGCCAGCAGCTGGGGACGAAGCTCTGGGGCCAACGTCCTGACTTTC
>TRBJ2-3|-|TRBV6-5|TRBD2
CASSYFLAGTLDTQYF
TGTGCCAGCAGTTACTTCCTAGCGGGAACGCTGGATACGCAGTATTTT
>TRBJ2-3|-|TRBV19|-
CASTPGLARTDTQYF
TGTGCCAGTACCCCCGGGCTAGCCCGCACAGATACGCAGTATTTT
>TRBJ1-2|-|TRBV7-2|TRBD1
CASSSTTGGAIGYTF
TGTGCCAGCAGCTCAACTACAGGGGGCGCGATCGGCTACACCTTC
>TRBJ1-2|-|TRBV14|-
CASSRVGWVRLTF
TGTGCCAGCAGCCGAGTTGGGTGGGTCCGACTCACCTTC
>TRBJ1-1|few|TRBV2|-
CASRRGSEAFF
TGTGCCAGCAGGAGGGGCTCTGAAGCTTTCTTT
>TRBJ2-7|-|TRBV19|TRBD1
CASTPGTGGNEQYF
TGTGCCAGTACCCCTGGGACAGGGGGTAACGAGCAGTACTTC
>TRBJ2-6|few|TRBV5-1|TRBD1
CASSIDRAGPGANVLTF
TGCGCCAGCAGCATCGACAGGGCCGGCCCTGGGGCCAACGTCCTGACTTTC
>TRBJ2-3|-|TRBV11-2|-
CASSLVGDPTDTQYF
TGTGCCAGCAGCTTAGTTGGGGATCCCACAGATACGCAGTATTTT
>TRBJ2-3|-|TRBV28|-
CASSLGRGTDTQYF
TGTGCCAGCAGTTTAGGAAGGGGCACAGATACGCAGTATTTT